The source of this T cell receptor beta chain is a study of tumor and adjacent non-tumor tissue in lung cancer. Study at large: On average, productive TCRbeta reads reached roughly 3.9 million per sample.

This clonotype was observed once. The template was RNA from unsorted bulk tissue. There are 14 residues in the CDR3. Germline loops: CDR1 MNHEY, CDR2 SVGEGT. Trimming removed 6 bases from V and 4 bases from J, with 13 bases in between. The library came from three nested PCR rounds adapted from ARM-PCR protocols. Each CDR3 protein is one row after TCRdb ran MiXCR on the multiplex PCR reads. The table shows under 95,000 distinct CDR3 sequences, with around two thirds occurring only once. The genes are TRBV6-2 or TRBV6-3 and TRBJ2-1; D is perhaps TRBD1 (5 bases). Sequenced material: lung tumor tissue. The receptor comes from a man aged 65 to 79 with non-small cell lung cancer. CDR3 sequence: CASSYGHGYNEQFF. The CDR3 bases are TGTGCCAGCAGCTATGGACATGGTTACAATGAGCAGTTCTTC.